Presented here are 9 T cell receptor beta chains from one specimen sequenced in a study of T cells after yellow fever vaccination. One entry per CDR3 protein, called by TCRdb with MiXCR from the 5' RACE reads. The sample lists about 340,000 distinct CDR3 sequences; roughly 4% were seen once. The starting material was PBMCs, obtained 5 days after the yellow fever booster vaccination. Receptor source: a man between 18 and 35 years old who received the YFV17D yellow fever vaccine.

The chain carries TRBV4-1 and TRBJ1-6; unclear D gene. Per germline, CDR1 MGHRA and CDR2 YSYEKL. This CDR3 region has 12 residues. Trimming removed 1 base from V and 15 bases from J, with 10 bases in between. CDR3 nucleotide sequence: TGCGCCAGCAGCCAAGTGCCGGTCCTCCTCCACTTT. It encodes CASSQVPVLLHF.

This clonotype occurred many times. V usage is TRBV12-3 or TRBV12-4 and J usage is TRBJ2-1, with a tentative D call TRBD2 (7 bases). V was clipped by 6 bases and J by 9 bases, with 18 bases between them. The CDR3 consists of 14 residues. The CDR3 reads CASRRAGAPGEQFF. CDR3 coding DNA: TGTGCCAGCAGGAGGGCGGGGGCCCCCGGTGAGCAGTTCTTC.

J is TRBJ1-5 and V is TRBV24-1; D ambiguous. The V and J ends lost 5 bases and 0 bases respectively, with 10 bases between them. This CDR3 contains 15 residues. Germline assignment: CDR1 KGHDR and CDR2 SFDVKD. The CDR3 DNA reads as TGTGCCACCAGTGCCTCTTTAGGTAGCAATCAGCCCCAGCATTTT. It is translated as CATSASLGSNQPQHF.

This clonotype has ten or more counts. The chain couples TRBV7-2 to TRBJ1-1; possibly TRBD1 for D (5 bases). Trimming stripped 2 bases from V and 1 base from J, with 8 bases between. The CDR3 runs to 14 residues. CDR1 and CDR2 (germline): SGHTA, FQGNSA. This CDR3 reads CASSLLDRNTEAFF. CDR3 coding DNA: TGTGCCAGCAGCTTACTCGACAGGAACACTGAAGCTTTCTTT.

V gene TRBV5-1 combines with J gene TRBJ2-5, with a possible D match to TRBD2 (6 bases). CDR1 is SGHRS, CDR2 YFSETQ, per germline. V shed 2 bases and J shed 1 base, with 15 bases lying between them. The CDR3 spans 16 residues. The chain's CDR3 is CASSFPLRLVQETQYF. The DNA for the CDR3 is TGCGCCAGCAGCTTCCCATTACGACTAGTCCAAGAGACCCAGTACTTC.

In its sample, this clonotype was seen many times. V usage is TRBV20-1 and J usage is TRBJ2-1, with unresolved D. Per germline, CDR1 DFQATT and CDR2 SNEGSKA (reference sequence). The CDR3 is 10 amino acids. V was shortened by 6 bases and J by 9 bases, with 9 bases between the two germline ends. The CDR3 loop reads CSAESVEQFF. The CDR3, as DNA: TGCAGTGCCGAGTCCGTTGAGCAGTTCTTC.

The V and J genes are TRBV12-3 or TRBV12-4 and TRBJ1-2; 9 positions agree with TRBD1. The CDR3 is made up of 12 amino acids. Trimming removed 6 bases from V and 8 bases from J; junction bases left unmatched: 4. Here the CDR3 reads CASSRDREGYTF. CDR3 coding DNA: TGTGCCAGCAGCAGGGACAGGGAAGGCTACACCTTC.

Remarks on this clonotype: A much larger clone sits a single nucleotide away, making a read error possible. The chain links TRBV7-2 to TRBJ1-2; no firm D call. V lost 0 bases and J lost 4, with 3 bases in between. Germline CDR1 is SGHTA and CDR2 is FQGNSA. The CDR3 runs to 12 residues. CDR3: CASSLAAYGYTF. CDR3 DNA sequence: TGTGCCAGCAGCTTAGCGGCCTATGGCTACACCTTC.

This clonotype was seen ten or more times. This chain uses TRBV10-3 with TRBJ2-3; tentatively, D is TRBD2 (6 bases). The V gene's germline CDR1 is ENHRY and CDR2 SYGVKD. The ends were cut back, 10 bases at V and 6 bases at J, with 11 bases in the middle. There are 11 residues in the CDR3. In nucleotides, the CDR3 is TGTGCCACCTTACGGGGGGATACGCAGTATTTT. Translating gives CATLRGDTQYF.